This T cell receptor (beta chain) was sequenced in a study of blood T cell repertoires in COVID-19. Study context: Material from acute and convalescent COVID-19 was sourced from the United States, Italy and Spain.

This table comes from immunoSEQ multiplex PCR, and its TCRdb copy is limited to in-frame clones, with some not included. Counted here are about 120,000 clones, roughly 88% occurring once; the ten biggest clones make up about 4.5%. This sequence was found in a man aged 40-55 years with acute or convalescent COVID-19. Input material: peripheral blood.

Here the CDR3 reads CASSLGQVIEGYTF. The CDR3 region has the DNA TGCGCCAGCAGCTTGGGACAGGTCATAGAAGGCTACACCTTC. The V gene is TRBV5-1, the J gene TRBJ1-2; perhaps TRBD1 as D (6 bases). Germline V lookup: CDR1 SGHRS, CDR2 YFSETQ. The CDR3 runs 14 residues. V gave up 0 bases and J gave up 8 bases, with 14 bases separating them.